This TCR beta chain was found in a study of T cell responses to AZD1222 COVID-19 vaccine. Looking at the study overall: The analysis combined second doses at about 4 or about 12 weeks. Study results and caveats: Across spike, vaccine-associated CD4 TCRs were found, dominant at 160-218 and 743-854. Elevations in Spike-specific TCR breadth and depth followed administration of two AZD1222 doses.

V was clipped by 1 base and J by 2 bases, with 19 bases between them. The CDR3 is made up of 18 amino acids. Comment on this clone: Its antigen remains unknown.

Repertoires were generated with immunoSEQ multiplex PCR, while TCRdb's copy carries only in-frame clones and drops some. The sample shows about 130,000 clones, under 90% of them seen only once. The clonotype comes from an adult in good health. Sample: peripheral blood, taken on day 0 of AZD1222 vaccination. The J gene is TRBJ2-3, the V gene TRBV23-1; D is unclear. TRBV23-1 is an ORF for which the function is uncertain. Here the CDR3 reads CASSQWVERRSFTDTQYF. CDR3 nucleotides: TGCGCCAGCAGTCAATGGGTAGAGCGACGATCCTTCACAGATACGCAGTATTTT.